The source of this T cell receptor beta chain is a study of blood T cell repertoires in COVID-19. The overall study: Acute and convalescent COVID-19 samples came from the United States, Italy and Spain. The analysed material was cDNA or gDNA that came from T cells, B-cell-depleted T cells, or PBMCs.

Germline V gene data show CDR1 as LNHDA and CDR2 as SQIVND (reference sequence). Trimming shortened V by 2 bases and J by 1 base, and 9 bases separated the two germline ends. The CDR3 has 15 amino acids. Original analysis: It was from reference gene primer amplification that nucleated cell counts were estimated. Assay: immunoSEQ multiplex PCR; the TCRdb copy retains only in-frame clones and omits some. The DNA gave D and trimming, while V, J and clone size come from that table. The table lists about 360,000 clones, approximately 86% of them singletons. The sequenced sample consisted of peripheral blood. The V call is TRBV19, the J call TRBJ1-5, with a tentative D call TRBD1 (6 bases). The sequence came from a woman aged 55-75 years with COVID-19, enrolled during active disease. CDR3 sequence reads: CASSINRASNQPQHF. CDR3 DNA sequence: TGTGCCAGTAGTATAAACAGGGCGAGCAATCAGCCCCAGCATTTT.